This T cell receptor beta chain was retrieved from a study of CDR3 diversity in severe acne (dated by TCRdb to about 2019). Libraries were constructed by PCR. TCRdb shows the sequencer as Illumina HiSeq 2000. TCRdb ran its own pipeline on the public reads, namely fastp trimming at Q25 and MiXCR clone calling, and kept in-frame beta chains. Every entry covers one CDR3 protein and lists the most common genes and DNA from its rows. The sample table records over 85,000 distinct CDR3 sequences; roughly half of these occur just once. The top ten clonotypes cover 9.5% to 15% of the sample. The CDR3, cysteine through phenylalanine, is 15 amino acids long. Only the CDR3 region is kept as DNA, spanning 45 bases read in frame from base 1. Based on the germline V gene, the CDR1 and CDR2 sequences are KGHDR and SFDVKD. V is cut by 9 bases and J by 5 bases, and the space between the germline ends is 19 bases. In regard to this clonotype: No antigen is known for it. No base-level quality is on record; no much larger clone is a single base apart.

The sequence joins TRBV24-1 to TRBJ1-5; the D region possibly corresponds to TRBD1 (6 bases align). The TCR comes from a male donor with acne. Sample: blood. The nucleotides are TGTGCCACCGGCCCGGGCAGGGGCGGTGATCAGCCCCAGCATTTT. This encodes CATGPGRGGDQPQHF.